The entry that follows covers one TCR beta chain sequence. The sample is drawn from a study of OX40 agonist ivuxolimab in advanced cancers. For the study at large: At 0.01 to 10 mg/kg, ivuxolimab was administered intravenously to patients every 2 weeks.

V lost 8 bases to trimming and J lost 6 bases; unmatched junction nucleotides: 7. This CDR3 is built from 12 residues. Germline CDR1 is SQVTM and CDR2 is ANQGSEA. TCRdb keeps only in-frame clones here, not all; method: immunoSEQ multiplex PCR. The sample carries about 48,000 clones, 85% recorded once. Source: CD4+ or CD8+ T cells sorted from blood, taken in a trial of the OX40 agonist ivuxolimab. This chain uses TRBV29-1 with TRBJ2-1; 7 nucleotides match TRBD2. The sequence was collected from an adult with an advanced solid tumor such as melanoma, head and neck, liver or kidney cancer. The CDR3 is CSLGGSGNEQFF. CDR3 coding DNA: TGCAGCCTTGGCGGGAGCGGCAATGAGCAGTTCTTC.